This T cell receptor (beta chain) derives from a study of T cell responses to AZD1222 COVID-19 vaccine. Measured with immunoSEQ multiplex PCR; TCRdb has only the in-frame clones, and not every one. The sample lists 150,000 to 200,000 clones; 90% to 95% were seen once. The CDR3 is 12 residues long. The ends were cut back, 4 bases at V and 0 bases at J, with 6 bases in the middle. Germline values: CDR1 SQVTM, CDR2 ANQGSEA. Details on this clone: Its antigen is still unknown.

Whole-study results and caveats: Repertoire samples came only from after the peak T cell response.

The chain joins TRBV29-1 to TRBJ1-2; D not certain. Specimen: peripheral blood, collected on day 0 of AZD1222 vaccination. This clonotype was sampled from an adult in good health. CDR3 protein: CSVGATNYGYTF. In DNA form, the CDR3 reads TGCAGCGTTGGGGCCACTAACTATGGCTACACCTTC.